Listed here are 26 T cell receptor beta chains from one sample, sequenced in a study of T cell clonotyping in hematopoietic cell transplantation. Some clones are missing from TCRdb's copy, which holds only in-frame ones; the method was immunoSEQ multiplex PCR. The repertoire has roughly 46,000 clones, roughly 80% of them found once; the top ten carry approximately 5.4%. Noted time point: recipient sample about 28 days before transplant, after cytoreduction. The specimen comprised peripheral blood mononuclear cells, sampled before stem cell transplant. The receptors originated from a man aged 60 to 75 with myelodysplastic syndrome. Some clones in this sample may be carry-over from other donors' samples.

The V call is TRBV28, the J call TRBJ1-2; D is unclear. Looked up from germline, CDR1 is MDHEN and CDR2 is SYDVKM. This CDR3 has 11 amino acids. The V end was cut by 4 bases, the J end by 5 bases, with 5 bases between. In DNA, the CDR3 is TGTGCCAGCAGTTCAAGGTATGGCTACACCTTC. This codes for CASSSRYGYTF.

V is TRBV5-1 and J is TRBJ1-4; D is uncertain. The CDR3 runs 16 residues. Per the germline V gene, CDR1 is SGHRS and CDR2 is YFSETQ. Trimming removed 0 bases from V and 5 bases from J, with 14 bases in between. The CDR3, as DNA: TGCGCCAGCAGCTTGGGTTTTTGGAGGGAAAATGAAAAACTGTTTTTT. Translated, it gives CASSLGFWRENEKLFF.

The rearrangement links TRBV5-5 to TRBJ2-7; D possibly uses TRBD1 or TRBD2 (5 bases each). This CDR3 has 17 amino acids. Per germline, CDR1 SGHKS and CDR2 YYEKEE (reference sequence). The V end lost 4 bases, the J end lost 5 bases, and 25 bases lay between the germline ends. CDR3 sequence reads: CASSRSGRDGTGNEQYF. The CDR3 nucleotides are TGTGCCAGCAGCCGTTCAGGAAGGGACGGCACTGGGAACGAGCAGTACTTC.

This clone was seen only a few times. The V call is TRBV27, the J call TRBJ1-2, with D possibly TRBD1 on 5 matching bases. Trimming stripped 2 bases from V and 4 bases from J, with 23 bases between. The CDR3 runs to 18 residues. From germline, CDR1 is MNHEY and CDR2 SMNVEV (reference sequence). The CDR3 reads CASSLIGQGGPGGYGYTF. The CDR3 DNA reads TGTGCCAGCAGTTTAATCGGGCAGGGAGGTCCTGGGGGCTATGGCTACACCTTC.

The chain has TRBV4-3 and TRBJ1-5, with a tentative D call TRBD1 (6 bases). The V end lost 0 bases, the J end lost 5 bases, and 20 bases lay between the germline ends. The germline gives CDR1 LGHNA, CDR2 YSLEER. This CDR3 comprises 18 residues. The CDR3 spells CASSQEMSVAGAYQPQHF. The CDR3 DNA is TGCGCCAGCAGCCAAGAAATGTCTGTAGCAGGGGCATATCAGCCCCAGCATTTT.

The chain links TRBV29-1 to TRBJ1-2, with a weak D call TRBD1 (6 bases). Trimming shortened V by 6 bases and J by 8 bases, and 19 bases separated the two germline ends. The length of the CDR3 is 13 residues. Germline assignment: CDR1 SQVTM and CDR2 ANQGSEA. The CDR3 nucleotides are TGCAGCGTCCTTCAAATACAGGGTCAAGGCTACACCTTC. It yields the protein CSVLQIQGQGYTF.

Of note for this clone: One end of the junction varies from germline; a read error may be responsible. The CDR3 nucleotides read TGTGCTAGCAGTGACCTTTCGAACACCGGGGAGCTGTTTTTT. It translates to CASSDLSNTGELFF. The genes are TRBV7-7 and TRBJ2-2, with no clear D. This CDR3 has 14 residues. From germline, CDR1 is SSHAT and CDR2 FNYEAQ (reference sequence).

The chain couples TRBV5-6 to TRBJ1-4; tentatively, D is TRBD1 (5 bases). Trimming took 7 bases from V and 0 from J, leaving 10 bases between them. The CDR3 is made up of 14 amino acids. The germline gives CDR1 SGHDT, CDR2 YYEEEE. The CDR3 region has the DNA TGTGCCAGCTCACCAGGGACAACTAATGAAAAACTGTTTTTT. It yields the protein CASSPGTTNEKLFF. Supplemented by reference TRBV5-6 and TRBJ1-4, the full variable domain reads DAGVTQSPTHLIKTRGQQVTLRCSPKSGHDTVSWYQQALGQGPQFIFQYYEEEERQRGNFPDRFSGHQFPNYSSELNVNALLLGDSALYLCASSPGTTNEKLFFGSGTQLSVL.

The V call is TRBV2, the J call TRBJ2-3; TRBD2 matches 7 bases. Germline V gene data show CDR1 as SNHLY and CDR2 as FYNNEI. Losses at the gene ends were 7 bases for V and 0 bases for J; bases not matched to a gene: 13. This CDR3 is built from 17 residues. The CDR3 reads CASTGIRTRPSTDTQYF. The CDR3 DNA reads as TGTGCCAGCACCGGAATACGGACTAGACCAAGCACAGATACGCAGTATTTT.

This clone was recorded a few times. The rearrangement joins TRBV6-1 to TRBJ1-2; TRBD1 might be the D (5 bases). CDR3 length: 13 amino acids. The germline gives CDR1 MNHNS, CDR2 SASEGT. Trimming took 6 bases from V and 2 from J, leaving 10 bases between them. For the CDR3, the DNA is TGTGCCAGCAGCCCGACAGTCAACTATGGCTACACCTTC. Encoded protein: CASSPTVNYGYTF.

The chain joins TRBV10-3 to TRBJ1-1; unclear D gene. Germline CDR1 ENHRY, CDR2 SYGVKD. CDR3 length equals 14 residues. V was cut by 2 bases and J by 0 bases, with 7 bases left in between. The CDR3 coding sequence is TGTGCCATCAGTGAGAGCCAGATGAACACTGAAGCTTTCTTT. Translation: CAISESQMNTEAFF.

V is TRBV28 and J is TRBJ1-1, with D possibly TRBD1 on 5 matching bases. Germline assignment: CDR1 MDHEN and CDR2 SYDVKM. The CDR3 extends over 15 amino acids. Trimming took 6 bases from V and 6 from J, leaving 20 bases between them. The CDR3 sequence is CASRILLPGFAEAFF. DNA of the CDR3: TGTGCCAGCAGGATCCTCCTTCCAGGGTTCGCTGAAGCTTTCTTT.

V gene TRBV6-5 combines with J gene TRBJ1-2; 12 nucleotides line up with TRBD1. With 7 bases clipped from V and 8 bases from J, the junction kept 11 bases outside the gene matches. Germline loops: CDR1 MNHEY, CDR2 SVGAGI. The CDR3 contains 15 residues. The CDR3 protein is CASTTGTGGSSGYTF. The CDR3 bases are TGTGCCAGCACCACCGGGACAGGGGGCTCTAGCGGCTACACCTTC.

DNA of the CDR3: TGCGCCAGCAGCATGGGACAGAGAAATGAGCAGTTCTTC. Residues: CASSMGQRNEQFF. V gene TRBV5-1 combines with J gene TRBJ2-1; 7 bases line up with TRBD1. CDR1 is SGHRS and CDR2 is YFSETQ in the germline V gene. CDR3 length: 13 residues. The trim removed 4 bases at V and 7 bases at J, leaving 5 bases unmatched.

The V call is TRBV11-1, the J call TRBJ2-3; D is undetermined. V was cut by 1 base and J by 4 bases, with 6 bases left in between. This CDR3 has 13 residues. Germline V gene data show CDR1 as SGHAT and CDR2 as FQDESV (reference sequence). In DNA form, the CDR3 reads TGTGCCAGCAGCTTAGATCTGTCAGATACGCAGTATTTT. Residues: CASSLDLSDTQYF. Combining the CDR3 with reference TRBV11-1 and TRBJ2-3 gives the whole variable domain EAEVAQSPRYKITEKSQAVAFWCDPISGHATLYWYRQILGQGPELLVQFQDESVVDDSQLPKDRFSAERLKGVDSTLKIQPAELGDSAMYLCASSLDLSDTQYFGPGTRLTVL.

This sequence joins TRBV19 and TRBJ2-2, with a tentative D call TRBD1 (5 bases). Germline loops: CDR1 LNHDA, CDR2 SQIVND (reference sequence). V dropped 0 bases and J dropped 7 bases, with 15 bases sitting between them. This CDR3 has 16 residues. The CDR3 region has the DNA TGTGCCAGTAGTATAGAAAGGGGTTGGATGATCGGGGAGCTGTTTTTT. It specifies CASSIERGWMIGELFF.

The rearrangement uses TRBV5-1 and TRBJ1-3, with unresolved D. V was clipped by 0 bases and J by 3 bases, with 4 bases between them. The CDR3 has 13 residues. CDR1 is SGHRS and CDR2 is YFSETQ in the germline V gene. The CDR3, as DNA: TGCGCCAGCAGCTTGGACAGTGGAAACACCATATATTTT. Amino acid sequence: CASSLDSGNTIYF.

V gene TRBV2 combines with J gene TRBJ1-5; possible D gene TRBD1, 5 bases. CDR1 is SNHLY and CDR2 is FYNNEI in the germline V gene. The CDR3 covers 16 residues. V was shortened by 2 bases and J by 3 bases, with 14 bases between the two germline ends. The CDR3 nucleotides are TGTGCCAGCAGTGAATTCCCGGCAGGGCCCAATCAGCCCCAGCATTTT. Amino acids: CASSEFPAGPNQPQHF.

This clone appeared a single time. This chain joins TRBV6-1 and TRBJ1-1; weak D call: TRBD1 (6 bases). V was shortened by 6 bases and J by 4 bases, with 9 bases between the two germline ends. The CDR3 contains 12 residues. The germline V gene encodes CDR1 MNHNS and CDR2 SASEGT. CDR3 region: CASREGGTEAFF. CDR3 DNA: TGTGCCAGCAGGGAGGGGGGCACTGAAGCTTTCTTT.

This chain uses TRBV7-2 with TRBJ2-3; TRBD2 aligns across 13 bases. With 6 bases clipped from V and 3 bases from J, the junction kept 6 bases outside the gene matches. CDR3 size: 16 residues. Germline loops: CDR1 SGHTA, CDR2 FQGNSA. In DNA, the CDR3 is TGTGCCAGCAGTAGAACTAGCGGGAGGGGGACAGATACGCAGTATTTT. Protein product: CASSRTSGRGTDTQYF. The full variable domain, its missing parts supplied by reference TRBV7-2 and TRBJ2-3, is GAGVSQSPSNKVTEKGKDVELRCDPISGHTALYWYRQSLGQGLEFLIYFQGNSAPDKSGLPSDRFSAERTGGSVSTLTIQRTQQEDSAVYLCASSRTSGRGTDTQYFGPGTRLTVL.

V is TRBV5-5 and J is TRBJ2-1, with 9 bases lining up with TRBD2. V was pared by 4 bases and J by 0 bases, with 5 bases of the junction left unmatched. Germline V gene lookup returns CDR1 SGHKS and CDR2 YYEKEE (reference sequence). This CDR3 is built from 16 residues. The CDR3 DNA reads TGTGCCAGCAGCCTAGCGGGGCCCGGCTCCTACAATGAGCAGTTCTTC. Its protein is CASSLAGPGSYNEQFF. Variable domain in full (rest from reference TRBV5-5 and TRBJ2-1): DAGVTQSPTHLIKTRGQQVTLRCSPISGHKSVSWYQQVLGQGPQFIFQYYEKEERGRGNFPDRFSARQFPNYSSELNVNALLLGDSALYLCASSLAGPGSYNEQFFGPGTRLTVL.

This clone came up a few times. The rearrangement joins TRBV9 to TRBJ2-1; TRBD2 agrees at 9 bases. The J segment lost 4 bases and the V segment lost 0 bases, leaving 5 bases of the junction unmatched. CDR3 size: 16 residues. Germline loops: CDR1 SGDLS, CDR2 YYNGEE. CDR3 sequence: CASSVVRAGGYNEQFF. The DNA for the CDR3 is TGTGCCAGCAGCGTAGTCCGTGCGGGGGGGTACAATGAGCAGTTCTTC.

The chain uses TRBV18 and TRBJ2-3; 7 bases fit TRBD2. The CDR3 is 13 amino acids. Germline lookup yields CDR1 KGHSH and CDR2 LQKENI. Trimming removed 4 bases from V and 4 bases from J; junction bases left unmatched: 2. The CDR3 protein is CASSLGRADTQYF. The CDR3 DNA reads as TGTGCCAGCTCACTAGGGAGGGCAGATACGCAGTATTTT.

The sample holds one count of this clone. CDR3 amino acids: CASSFDRGGVQPQHF. The CDR3, as DNA: TGTGCCAGCAGTTTTGATCGGGGAGGCGTTCAGCCCCAGCATTTT. This chain links TRBV28 with TRBJ1-5; D remains unclear. V was shortened by 3 bases and J by 6 bases, with 15 bases between the two germline ends. The CDR3 is made up of 15 amino acids. CDR1 MDHEN and CDR2 SYDVKM come from the germline V gene.

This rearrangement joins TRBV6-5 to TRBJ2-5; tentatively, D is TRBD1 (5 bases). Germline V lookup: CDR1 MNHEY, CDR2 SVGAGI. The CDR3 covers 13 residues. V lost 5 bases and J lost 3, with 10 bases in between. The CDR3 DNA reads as TGTGCCAGCAGTACCGACAGAGAAGAGACCCAGTACTTC. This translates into CASSTDREETQYF.

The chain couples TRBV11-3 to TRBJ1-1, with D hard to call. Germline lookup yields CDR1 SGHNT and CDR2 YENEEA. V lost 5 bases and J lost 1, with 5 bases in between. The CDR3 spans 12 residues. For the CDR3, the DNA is TGTGCCAGCAGCCCAGGGAACACTGAAGCTTTCTTT. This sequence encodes CASSPGNTEAFF.